Below are 28 T cell receptor beta chains sequenced from a single sample in a study of CD8+CD57+ T cells in acquired aplastic anemia. Investigators profiled TCR beta VDJ and CDR3 from genomic DNA template. TCRdb passed the reads through MiXCR, listing each CDR3 protein once. This sample has roughly 420,000 distinct CDR3 sequences, with 60% to 80% found just once. The sequenced material came from sorted CD4+, CD8+, or CD8+CD57+ T cells (not recorded which) from PBMCs. These receptors were obtained from a human donor in good health, serving as a control.

This clonotype appeared a few times. This sequence joins TRBV20-1 and TRBJ2-1; D perhaps matches TRBD1 (5 bases). The ends were cut back, 3 bases at V and 7 bases at J, with 10 bases in the middle. Germline assignment: CDR1 DFQATT and CDR2 SNEGSKA (reference sequence). CDR3 size: 12 residues. The CDR3 region is CSASQRQNEQFF. In DNA, the CDR3 is TGCAGTGCTAGCCAACGACAGAATGAGCAGTTCTTC.

This chain joins TRBV9 and TRBJ2-5, with a possible D match to TRBD2 (7 bases). Germline CDR1 is SGDLS and CDR2 is YYNGEE. Trimming stripped 4 bases from V and 5 bases from J, with 21 bases between. The CDR3 loop spans 16 amino acids. This CDR3 reads CASSSHGGPSYETQYF. The CDR3 DNA sequence: TGTGCCAGCAGCTCCCACGGGGGGCCGAGCTACGAGACCCAGTACTTC. The variable domain in full, with the rest retrieved from reference TRBV9 and TRBJ2-5, is DSGVTQTPKHLITATGQRVTLRCSPRSGDLSVYWYQQSLDQGLQFLIQYYNGEERAKGNILERFSAQQFPDLHSELNLSSLELGDSALYFCASSSHGGPSYETQYFGPGTRLLVL.

The rearrangement joins TRBV9 to TRBJ1-5; no clear D. The CDR3 length is 16 residues. Trimming stripped 4 bases from V and 11 bases from J, with 25 bases between. Germline lookup yields CDR1 SGDLS and CDR2 YYNGEE. CDR3: CASSYLGQLDTEAQHF. In DNA, the CDR3 is TGTGCCAGCAGCTACTTAGGGCAGCTTGACACTGAAGCCCAGCATTTT.

This clonotype has at least ten counts. V and J are TRBV4-2 and TRBJ2-7, with 11 bases that match TRBD2. This CDR3 region has 16 residues. From germline, CDR1 is LGHNA and CDR2 YNFKEQ. The trim removed 4 bases at V and 2 bases at J, leaving 7 bases unmatched. The CDR3, as DNA: TGTGCCAGCAGCCGGGATAGCGGGGGGGCGACCTACGAGCAGTACTTC. Encoded protein: CASSRDSGGATYEQYF.

This clonotype was seen more than once but under ten times. The chain carries TRBV2 and TRBJ2-7; 7 positions match TRBD1. CDR3 length: 15 amino acids. CDR1 SNHLY and CDR2 FYNNEI come from the germline V gene. With V trimmed by 3 bases and J by 3 bases, 8 bases remained unmatched. In DNA, the CDR3 is TGTGCCAGCAGTGAGCTGGACAGGAGCCGCTACGAGCAGTACTTC. Its translation: CASSELDRSRYEQYF.

This chain joins TRBV7-9 and TRBJ1-6; D ambiguous. CDR1 and CDR2 from the germline V gene are SEHNR and FQNEAQ (reference sequence). The length of the CDR3 is 15 residues. Trimming removed 1 base from V and 13 bases from J, with 17 bases in between. The CDR3 loop is CASSLGRSYNNPLHF. DNA of the CDR3: TGTGCCAGCAGCTTAGGACGGAGCTATAATAACCCCCTCCACTTT.

This clonotype has more than one count but fewer than ten. This rearrangement joins TRBV10-3 to TRBJ1-6, with a tentative D call TRBD1 (6 bases). Germline loops: CDR1 ENHRY, CDR2 SYGVKD. This CDR3 is 15 amino acids long. V lost 5 bases and J lost 9, with 17 bases in between. CDR3 DNA: TGTGCCATCAGTTCCGACCAGGGGCGGCGTTCACCCCTCCACTTT. Its protein product is CAISSDQGRRSPLHF.

Turning to this clonotype: Germline is not matched at one junction end, which may reflect a read error. The chain employs TRBV29-1 and TRBJ2-7; a possible D gene is TRBD1 (5 bases). The CDR3 sequence is 14 residues long. CDR1 and CDR2 from the germline V gene are SQVTM and ANQGSEA. Here the CDR3 reads CSVRIQGHSYEHYF. The DNA for the CDR3 is TGCAGCGTCCGAATCCAAGGACACTCCTACGAGCACTACTTC.

The sample holds many counts of this clonotype. The rearrangement joins TRBV7-2 to TRBJ2-1; 7 bases match TRBD2. The CDR3 has 16 residues. The V segment lost 1 base and the J segment 0 bases; nucleotides outside the gene matches: 3. Per germline, CDR1 SGHTA and CDR2 FQGNSA. The CDR3 sequence: CASSLVGGGSYNEQFF. CDR3 in DNA: TGTGCCAGCAGCTTAGTGGGCGGGGGCTCCTACAATGAGCAGTTCTTC.

About this clonotype itself: One end of the junction does not line up with germline, which may come from a read error. The chain links TRBV10-3 to TRBJ1-5; D is ambiguous. The CDR3 is 15 residues long. The germline gives CDR1 ENHRY, CDR2 SYGVKD. CDR3 protein: CAISHGANGNQPQNF. CDR3 coding DNA: TGTGCCATCAGTCATGGCGCGAACGGCAATCAGCCCCAGAATTTT.

This clonotype was detected only a few times. This may stem from a read error, because a much larger clone lies one nucleotide away. V and J are TRBV3-1 and TRBJ2-7; perhaps TRBD1 as D (5 bases). Germline loops: CDR1 LGHDT, CDR2 YNNKEL (reference sequence). The CDR3 has 11 amino acids. V dropped 4 bases and J dropped 7 bases, with 8 bases sitting between them. CDR3 protein: CASSRAGEQYF. CDR3 nucleotides: TGTGCCAGCAGCCGAGCAGGGGAGCAGTACTTC.

Note on this clonotype: The DNA is omitted, as the CDR3 cannot be located on it reliably, and the CDR3 follows TCRdb's listing. The chain joins TRBV7-8 to TRBJ2-3; the table assigns TRBD2, which was not confirmed against the DNA. Termini included, the CDR3 measures 16 amino acids. The germline CDR1 and CDR2 sequences are SGHVS and FQNEAQ. The CDR3 protein is CASSPGLTDTQYFQYF.

As DNA, the CDR3 is TGCGCCAGCAGCCAAGGTTGGGGAAGGGGAACTCAGCCCCAGCATTTT. This encodes CASSQGWGRGTQPQHF. This sequence joins TRBV4-3 and TRBJ1-5; a weak D match, TRBD1 (5 bases). Germline V gene sequence: CDR1 LGHNA, CDR2 YSLEER. Trimming took off 1 base at V and 6 bases at J, with 16 bases between the two ends. This CDR3 has 16 amino acids.

This clonotype was seen at least ten times. This chain links TRBV5-1 with TRBJ2-3; D is unclear. V gave up 3 bases and J gave up 0 bases, with 8 bases separating them. Germline lookup yields CDR1 SGHRS and CDR2 YFSETQ. The CDR3 contains 14 residues. The CDR3 DNA reads as TGCGCCAGCAGCTACGGACCAAGCACAGATACGCAGTATTTT. This sequence encodes CASSYGPSTDTQYF. The full variable domain, with the rest looked up from reference TRBV5-1 and TRBJ2-3, is KAGVTQTPRYLIKTRGQQVTLSCSPISGHRSVSWYQQTPGQGLQFLFEYFSETQRNKGNFPGRFSGRQFSNSRSEMNVSTLELGDSALYLCASSYGPSTDTQYFGPGTRLTVL.

This clonotype was found once. One end of the junction varies from germline; a read error may be responsible. This chain connects TRBV7-2 to TRBJ1-1; TRBD1 might be the D (5 bases). CDR3 length: 13 amino acids. Per the germline V gene, CDR1 is SGHTA and CDR2 is FQGNSA. The CDR3 sequence is CASSLPRDAEAVF. CDR3 DNA sequence: TGTGCCAGCAGCTTACCACGGGACGCTGAAGCTGTCTTT.

The chain couples TRBV19 to TRBJ1-4; no clear D gene. The CDR3 totals 13 residues. The germline gives CDR1 LNHDA, CDR2 SQIVND (reference sequence). Deletions cut 2 bases from V and 6 bases from J, with 7 bases between. Here the CDR3 DNA reads TGTGCCAGTAGTATATGGGGATATGAAAAACTGTTTTTT. Amino acids: CASSIWGYEKLFF.

With regard to this clonotype: The junction shows a germline mismatch at one end, possibly a read error. The J gene is TRBJ2-2, the V gene TRBV7-2, with TRBD2 as a possible D gene (6 bases). Looked up from germline, CDR1 is SGHTA and CDR2 is FQGNSA. The CDR3 covers 15 residues. CDR3 in amino acids: CASSRQGGHTGGLFF. For the CDR3, the DNA is TGTGCCAGCAGCCGGCAGGGTGGTCACACCGGGGGGCTGTTTTTT.

The chain carries TRBV7-2 and TRBJ1-1; D not resolved. The CDR3 has 17 residues. Germline V gene data show CDR1 as SGHTA and CDR2 as FQGNSA. Trimming shortened V by 1 base and J by 8 bases, and 23 bases separated the two germline ends. CDR3 region: CASSLGPAGEGYEEAFF. In nucleotides, the CDR3 is TGTGCCAGCAGCTTAGGTCCGGCTGGCGAGGGCTACGAGGAAGCTTTCTTT.

The chain joins TRBV2 to TRBJ1-5; D unclear. Trimming cost V 5 bases and J 6 bases, with 14 bases left between them. The CDR3 is made up of 14 amino acids. From germline, CDR1 is SNHLY and CDR2 FYNNEI. The CDR3: CASSSGDESQPQHF. CDR3 bases: TGTGCCAGCAGTTCCGGCGATGAGAGTCAGCCCCAGCATTTT.

This rearrangement joins TRBV20-1 to TRBJ1-1; D not resolved. V lost 5 bases and J 1 base, leaving 11 bases between the germline ends. CDR3 size: 13 residues. CDR1 and CDR2 from the germline V gene are DFQATT and SNEGSKA (reference sequence). The CDR3 DNA is TGCAGTGCTCGGACCGCCAAGAACACTGAAGCTTTCTTT. Translation gives CSARTAKNTEAFF.

In this sample, this clonotype turned up many times. The gene calls are TRBV20-1 and TRBJ1-6; 7 positions match TRBD1. The CDR3 contains 15 residues. The V and J ends lost 6 bases and 6 bases, in that order; junction bases with no gene match: 11. In germline, CDR1 is DFQATT, CDR2 SNEGSKA (reference sequence). Here the CDR3 reads CSAVDRVSGNSPLHF. For the CDR3, the DNA is TGCAGTGCCGTAGACAGGGTGTCTGGTAATTCACCCCTCCACTTT.

This clonotype was detected only once. The V gene is TRBV5-1, the J gene TRBJ2-7, with 7 bases matching TRBD2. The CDR3 contains 17 residues. V was pared by 1 base and J by 7 bases, with 17 bases of the junction left unmatched. The germline CDR1 and CDR2 sequences are SGHRS and YFSETQ. CDR3 sequence (DNA): TGCGCCAGCAGCTTGTGGGGTAGCGGGCTTGTCCCTTGGGAGCAGTACTTC. Its protein product is CASSLWGSGLVPWEQYF.

The chain is built from TRBV25-1 and TRBJ2-1, with 8 positions matching TRBD1. Trimming took 3 bases from V and 6 from J; bases not matched to a gene: 4. Germline V gene data show CDR1 as MGHDK and CDR2 as SYGVNS. CDR3 length: 14 residues. CDR3 protein: CASSEQGALNEQFF. CDR3 sequence (DNA): TGTGCCAGCAGTGAGCAGGGGGCGCTCAATGAGCAGTTCTTC.

This clonotype was found once. One junction end disagrees with the germline gene, perhaps due to a read error. V gene TRBV7-2 combines with J gene TRBJ1-1; no clear D. Germline V gives CDR1 SGHTA, CDR2 FQGNSA. This CDR3 region has 14 residues. The CDR3 sequence: CASSQDVTDSYDQF. Here the CDR3 DNA reads TGTGCCAGCAGCCAGGACGTGACGGACTCCTACGATCAGTTT.

This clonotype was recorded at least ten times. The chain links TRBV5-1 to TRBJ1-4; D unclear. This CDR3 region has 15 residues. Trimming left V 3 bases short and J 7 bases short, with 16 bases between. The germline CDR1 and CDR2 sequences are SGHRS and YFSETQ. CDR3 nucleotides: TGCGCCAGCAGCTCTGGTCAGGCTCTAGGTGAAAAACTGTTTTTT. Protein product: CASSSGQALGEKLFF.

For this clonotype: The junction departs from germline at one end; a sequencing error may be responsible. The chain is built from TRBV7-3 and TRBJ1-1; TRBD1 agrees at 7 bases. This CDR3 has 14 residues. Per germline, CDR1 SGHTA and CDR2 FQGTGA. The CDR3 protein is CASSLGTDQPQHFF. CDR3 DNA sequence: TGTGCCAGCAGCTTAGGGACAGATCAGCCCCAGCATTTTTTT.

The V gene is TRBV12-3 or TRBV12-4, the J gene TRBJ1-2; tentatively, D is TRBD1 (6 bases). V was pared by 10 bases and J by 4 bases, with 19 bases between. The CDR3 length is 14 residues. CDR3 DNA sequence: TGTGCCATCAGCCACAGGGAGGAGGGCTATGGCTACACCTTC. Translating it yields CAISHREEGYGYTF.

This clonotype was seen only a few times. A read error may produce the germline difference seen at one junction end. V gene TRBV10-1 combines with J gene TRBJ1-1; 8 nucleotides align to TRBD1. CDR1 is WNHNN, CDR2 SYGVQD, per germline (reference sequence). The length of the CDR3 is 14 residues. The CDR3 spells CASSLKDRDTEAFF. The CDR3 coding sequence is TGTGCCAGCAGCCTTAAGGACAGGGACACTGAAGCTTTCTTT.